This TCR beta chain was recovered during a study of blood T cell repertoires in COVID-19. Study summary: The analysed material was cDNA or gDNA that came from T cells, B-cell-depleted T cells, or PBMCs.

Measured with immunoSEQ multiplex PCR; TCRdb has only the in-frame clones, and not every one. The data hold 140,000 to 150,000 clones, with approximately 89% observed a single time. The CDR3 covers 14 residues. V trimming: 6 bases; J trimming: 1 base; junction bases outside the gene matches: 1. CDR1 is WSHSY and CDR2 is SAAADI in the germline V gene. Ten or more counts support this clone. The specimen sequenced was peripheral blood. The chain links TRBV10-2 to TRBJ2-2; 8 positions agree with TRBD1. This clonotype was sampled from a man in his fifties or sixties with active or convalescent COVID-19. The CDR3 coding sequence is TGCGCCAGCAGAGGACAGGGGAACACCGGGGAGCTGTTTTTT. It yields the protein CASRGQGNTGELFF.